The clone carrying this TCR beta chain appeared many times. This sample is drawn from a study of T cells in Graves' hyperthyroidism and ophthalmopathy. Amplified TCR beta CDR3 regions derived from RNA transcripts. HTBI primers were used for first-round RT-PCR of the TCR CDR3. Each CDR3 protein is one row after TCRdb ran MiXCR on the multiplex PCR reads. The sample holds roughly 570,000 distinct CDR3 sequences, approximately 15% seen once. V was pared by 4 bases and J by 3 bases, with 12 bases between. This CDR3 region has 14 residues. Germline CDR1 SNHLY, CDR2 FYNNEI. The sequence came from a woman under 40 with Graves' hyperthyroidism. The rearrangement joins TRBV2 to TRBJ1-1; D possibly corresponds to TRBD1 (6 bases). The sequencing sample was made of blood. Here the CDR3 reads CASSASRGYTEAFF. CDR3 nucleotides: TGTGCCAGCAGTGCAAGCAGGGGTTACACTGAAGCTTTCTTT.